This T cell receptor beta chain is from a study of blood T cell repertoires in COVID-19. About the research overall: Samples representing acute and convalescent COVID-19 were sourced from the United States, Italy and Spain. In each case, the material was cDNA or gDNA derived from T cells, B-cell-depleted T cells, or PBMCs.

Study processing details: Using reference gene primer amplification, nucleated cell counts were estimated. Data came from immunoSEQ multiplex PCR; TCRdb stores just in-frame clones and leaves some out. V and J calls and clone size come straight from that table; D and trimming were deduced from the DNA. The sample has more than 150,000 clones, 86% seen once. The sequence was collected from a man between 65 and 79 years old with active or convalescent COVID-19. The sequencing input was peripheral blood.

CDR3 residues: CASSESGDYGYTF. DNA of the CDR3: TGTGCCAGCAGTGAATCAGGGGACTATGGCTACACCTTC. The chain links TRBV6-1 to TRBJ1-2; D might be TRBD1 (6 bases). Germline CDR1 MNHNS, CDR2 SASEGT. The CDR3 covers 13 residues. Trimming removed 2 bases from V and 3 bases from J, with 7 bases in between.